Presented here are 10 T cell receptor beta chains from one specimen sequenced in a study of OX40 agonist ivuxolimab in advanced cancers. The data were produced by immunoSEQ multiplex PCR, yet TCRdb's version contains in-frame clones alone and is incomplete. The sample has some 86,000 clones; roughly 94% are singletons. The source material was CD4+ or CD8+ T cells sorted from blood, sampled in a trial of the OX40 agonist ivuxolimab. These receptors were obtained from an adult with an advanced solid tumor such as melanoma, head and neck, liver or kidney cancer.

The chain carries TRBV11-2 and TRBJ1-2; a possible D gene is TRBD1 (5 bases). The CDR3 loop spans 12 amino acids. Germline loops: CDR1 SGHAT, CDR2 FQNNGV. The V end lost 4 bases, the J end lost 7 bases, and 10 bases lay between the germline ends. CDR3 bases: TGTGCCAGCAGCTCTGGGACGGCTGGCTACACCTTC. Encoded protein: CASSSGTAGYTF.

For the CDR3, the DNA is TGTGCCAGCAGTGACACCGACACAACAGGGGACTATGGCTACACCTTC. Translating gives CASSDTDTTGDYGYTF. This chain joins TRBV6-4 and TRBJ1-2; 7 bases align to TRBD1. After removal of 2 bases from V and 3 bases from J, the junction contained 9 bases not matched to a gene. The CDR3 spans 16 residues. The germline V gene encodes CDR1 MRHNA and CDR2 SNTAGT.

The chain carries TRBV5-4 and TRBJ2-1; 9 nucleotides agree with TRBD2. Germline assignment: CDR1 SGHNT and CDR2 YYREEE (reference sequence). J was trimmed by 0 bases and V by 5 bases; bases with no gene match: 6. The CDR3 consists of 16 residues. The CDR3 here is CASRIAGASSYNEQFF. As DNA, the CDR3 is TGTGCCAGCAGAATAGCGGGAGCGAGCTCCTACAATGAGCAGTTCTTC.

This clone has only a few counts. This sequence joins TRBV6-1 and TRBJ1-2; 8 nucleotides line up with TRBD1. V lost 7 bases to trimming and J lost 6 bases; unmatched junction nucleotides: 10. Germline values: CDR1 MNHNS, CDR2 SASEGT. CDR3 size: 14 residues. The CDR3, as DNA: TGTGCCAGCAAGGAGGGGCAGGGGGCTGATGGCTACACCTTC. It translates to CASKEGQGADGYTF.

The V and J genes are TRBV4-1 and TRBJ2-7; TRBD1 is a possible D gene (5 bases). CDR3 length: 12 amino acids. Trimming pared 4 bases from V and 6 bases from J, leaving 10 bases between. Germline loops: CDR1 MGHRA, CDR2 YSYEKL. The CDR3 region is CASSLQGGEQYF. The CDR3 nucleotides are TGCGCCAGCAGCCTTCAGGGCGGCGAGCAGTACTTC.

For the CDR3, the DNA is TGTGCCAGCAGTGGATACGAGCAGTACTTC. It encodes CASSGYEQYF. The chain joins TRBV2 to TRBJ2-5, with D uncertain. The DNA end is more similar to TRBJ2-7, so the J call may be wrong. Germline V gene data show CDR1 as SNHLY and CDR2 as FYNNEI. The CDR3 spans 10 residues.

This clone has a single count. The chain recombines TRBV6-5 with TRBJ2-5; D perhaps matches TRBD1 (6 bases). The DNA end is more similar to TRBJ2-7, so the J call may be wrong. Germline V gives CDR1 MNHEY, CDR2 SVGAGI. The CDR3 extends over 15 amino acids. The CDR3: CASRPGQNWAYEQYF. DNA of the CDR3: TGTGCCAGCAGACCCGGACAGAATTGGGCCTACGAGCAGTACTTC.

The chain joins TRBV15 to TRBJ2-1; perhaps TRBD2 as D (5 bases). The CDR3 spans 15 residues. CDR1 LNHNV and CDR2 YYDKDF come from the germline V gene (reference sequence). The V gene lost 1 base and the J gene lost 2 bases, with 9 bases spanning the gap. CDR3 coding DNA: TGTGCCACCAGCAGAGGACGGGGAACCTACAATGAGCAGTTCTTC. The encoded protein is CATSRGRGTYNEQFF.

V usage is TRBV18 and J usage is TRBJ2-3, with D perhaps TRBD1 (8 bases). This CDR3 comprises 16 residues. The V gene lost 2 bases and the J gene lost 7 bases, with 19 bases spanning the gap. Germline CDR1 and CDR2: KGHSH and LQKENI. The CDR3 reads CASSPETKQGGHTQYF. The CDR3 bases are TGTGCCAGCTCACCAGAGACCAAACAGGGGGGGCATACGCAGTATTTT.

The rearrangement joins TRBV7-9 to TRBJ2-7, with TRBD1 identical over 7 bases. Germline V lookup: CDR1 SEHNR, CDR2 FQNEAQ (reference sequence). The CDR3 runs 14 residues. The ends lost 5 bases at V and 2 bases at J; junction bases unmatched: 6. CDR3 DNA: TGTGCCAGCAGCCTCGGACAGGACGCCTACGAGCAGTACTTC. Translation: CASSLGQDAYEQYF.